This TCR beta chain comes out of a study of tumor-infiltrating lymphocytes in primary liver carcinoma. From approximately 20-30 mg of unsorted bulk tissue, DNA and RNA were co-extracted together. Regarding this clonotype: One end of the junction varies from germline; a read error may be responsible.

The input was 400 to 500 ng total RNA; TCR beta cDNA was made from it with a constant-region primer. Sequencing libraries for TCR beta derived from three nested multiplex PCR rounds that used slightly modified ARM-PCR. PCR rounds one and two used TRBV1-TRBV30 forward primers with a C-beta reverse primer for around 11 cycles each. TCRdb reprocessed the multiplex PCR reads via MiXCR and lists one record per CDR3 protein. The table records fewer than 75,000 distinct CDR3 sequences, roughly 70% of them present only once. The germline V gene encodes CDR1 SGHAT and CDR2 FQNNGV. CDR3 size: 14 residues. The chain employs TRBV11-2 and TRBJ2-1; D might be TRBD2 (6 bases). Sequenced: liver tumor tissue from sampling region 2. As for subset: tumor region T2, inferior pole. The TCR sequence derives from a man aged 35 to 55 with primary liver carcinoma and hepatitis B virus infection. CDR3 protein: CASSLREAYKELLF. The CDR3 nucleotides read TGTGCCAGCAGCTTGAGGGAGGCGTACAAAGAGCTGTTATTC.